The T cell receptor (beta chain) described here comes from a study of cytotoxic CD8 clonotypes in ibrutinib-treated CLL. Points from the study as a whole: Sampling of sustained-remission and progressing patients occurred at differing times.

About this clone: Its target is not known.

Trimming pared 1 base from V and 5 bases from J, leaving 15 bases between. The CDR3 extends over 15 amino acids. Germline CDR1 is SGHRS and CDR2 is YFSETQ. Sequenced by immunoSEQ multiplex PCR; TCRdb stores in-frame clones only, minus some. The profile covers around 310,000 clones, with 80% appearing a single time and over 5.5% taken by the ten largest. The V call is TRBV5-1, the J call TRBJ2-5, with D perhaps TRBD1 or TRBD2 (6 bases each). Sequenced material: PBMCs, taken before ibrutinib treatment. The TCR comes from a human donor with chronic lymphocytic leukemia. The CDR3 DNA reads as TGCGCCAGCAGCTTGTTAGGGGGAGGCTTGGAGACCCAGTACTTC. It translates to CASSLLGGGLETQYF.